Below are 20 T cell receptor beta chains sequenced from a single sample in a study of Graves' ophthalmopathy and Graves' hyperthyroidism. Transcripts of RNA were the source for amplifying TCR beta CDR3 regions. After a first-round RT-PCR with HTBI primers, a second-round multiplex PCR was run. TCRdb re-called the multiplex PCR reads with MiXCR, one entry per CDR3 protein. The sample yields a few hundred thousand distinct CDR3 sequences, 20% to 25% seen once. Sequencing was done on a sample of peripheral blood. These receptors were taken from a woman in her forties or fifties with Graves' ophthalmopathy.

The J gene is TRBJ2-7, the V gene TRBV24-1, with 8 bases matching TRBD1. CDR1 and CDR2 (germline): KGHDR, SFDVKD. The CDR3 loop spans 15 amino acids. With V trimmed by 9 bases and J by 4 bases, 13 bases remained unmatched. The CDR3 bases are TGTGCCACCTCGGACCCAGGGGGCCACCCGTACGAGCAGTACTTC. This sequence encodes CATSDPGGHPYEQYF.

This clonotype has a single count. One end of the junction is discordant with germline, which a read error may explain. The CDR3 region has the DNA TGTGCCAGCAGTTCTAGCAGTCAGCCCCAGCATTTT. It translates to CASSSSSQPQHF. The chain carries TRBV12-3 or TRBV12-4 and TRBJ1-5; D unclear. The CDR3 contains 12 residues.

A few counts support this clonotype. CDR3 amino acids: CASSGTGGESKAFF. The CDR3 DNA is TGTGCCAGCAGCGGGACAGGGGGAGAATCGAAAGCTTTCTTT. V is TRBV7-9 and J is TRBJ1-1, with 11 nucleotides matching TRBD1. The trim removed 5 bases at V and 9 bases at J, leaving 8 bases unmatched. This CDR3 comprises 14 residues. Germline CDR1 is SEHNR and CDR2 is FQNEAQ (reference sequence).

Many counts were recorded for this clonotype. The V gene is TRBV15, the J gene TRBJ2-7, with D unresolved. The CDR3 has 14 residues. V was cut by 6 bases and J by 0 bases, with 12 bases left in between. Germline loops: CDR1 LNHNV, CDR2 YYDKDF (reference sequence). In DNA form, the CDR3 reads TGTGCCACCAGACCCCGCGGAAGCTCCTACGAGCAGTACTTC. Its protein is CATRPRGSSYEQYF.

This clonotype has just one count. This chain connects TRBV20-1 to TRBJ1-1, with D possibly being TRBD1 (5 bases). CDR3 length: 12 amino acids. Per the germline V gene, CDR1 is DFQATT and CDR2 is SNEGSKA (reference sequence). V shed 6 bases and J shed 0 bases, with 8 bases lying between them. The CDR3 sequence: CSAGLMNTEAFF. CDR3 sequence (DNA): TGCAGTGCGGGGCTTATGAACACTGAAGCTTTCTTT.

At least ten counts were recorded for this clonotype. The chain couples TRBV28 to TRBJ2-6, with D possibly matching TRBD1 (6 bases). Per the germline V gene, CDR1 is MDHEN and CDR2 is SYDVKM. The length of the CDR3 is 16 residues. Trimming cost V 6 bases and J 0 bases, with 12 bases left between them. CDR3 residues: CASRATGTSGANVLTF. Written as DNA, the CDR3 is TGTGCCAGCAGGGCTACAGGGACCTCTGGGGCCAACGTCCTGACTTTC. Supplemented by reference TRBV28 and TRBJ2-6, the full variable domain reads DVKVTQSSRYLVKRTGEKVFLECVQDMDHENMFWYRQDPGLGLRLIYFSYDVKMKEKGDIPEGYSVSREKKERFSLILESASTNQTSMYLCASRATGTSGANVLTFGAGSRLTVL.

The chain employs TRBV2 and TRBJ2-7; TRBD1 is a possible D gene (6 bases). V dropped 2 bases and J dropped 5 bases, with 10 bases sitting between them. The CDR3 contains 13 residues. In germline, CDR1 is SNHLY, CDR2 FYNNEI. The CDR3 protein is CASSENRAHEQYF. The CDR3 DNA is TGTGCCAGCAGTGAAAACAGGGCCCACGAGCAGTACTTC.

This clonotype was observed many times. The genes are TRBV12-3 or TRBV12-4 and TRBJ1-6; 7 bases line up with TRBD1. V gave up 6 bases and J gave up 9 bases; unmatched junction bases: 8. The CDR3 length is 14 residues. CDR3 region: CASSETGIGSPLHF. CDR3 nucleotides: TGTGCCAGCAGCGAGACAGGGATCGGTTCACCCCTCCACTTT.

This rearrangement joins TRBV28 to TRBJ1-5; D possibly corresponds to TRBD1 (5 bases). The CDR3 has 15 amino acids. Germline CDR1 is MDHEN and CDR2 is SYDVKM. The V end lost 5 bases, the J end lost 0 bases, and 11 bases lay between the germline ends. CDR3 residues: CASSTLRVSNQPQHF. In DNA form, the CDR3 reads TGTGCCAGCAGTACACTCAGGGTTAGCAATCAGCCCCAGCATTTT.

This clonotype occurred a few times. The chain employs TRBV10-3 and TRBJ2-7; weak D call: TRBD2 (5 bases). The CDR3 contains 13 residues. Germline CDR1 and CDR2: ENHRY and SYGVKD. The V end was cut by 10 bases, the J end by 0 bases, with 13 bases between. The CDR3 region is CATWTLNSYEQYF. In DNA form, the CDR3 reads TGTGCCACCTGGACTCTCAACTCCTACGAGCAGTACTTC.

This clonotype has only a few counts. This chain links TRBV27 with TRBJ1-5, with D possibly matching TRBD1 (5 bases). The germline CDR1 and CDR2 sequences are MNHEY and SMNVEV (reference sequence). Trimming took 8 bases from V and 4 from J, leaving 15 bases between them. The CDR3 is 14 amino acids. The CDR3 is CASSNRGHNQPQHF. The CDR3 DNA reads TGTGCCAGCTCAAACCGGGGCCATAATCAGCCCCAGCATTTT.

This clonotype was counted at least ten times. V and J are TRBV15 and TRBJ1-2; 11 bases align to TRBD1. CDR1 LNHNV and CDR2 YYDKDF come from the germline V gene (reference sequence). CDR3 length: 13 residues. J was trimmed by 8 bases and V by 4 bases; bases with no gene match: 3. The CDR3 sequence: CATSKGQGEGYTF. The CDR3 DNA reads TGTGCCACCAGCAAGGGACAGGGGGAAGGCTACACCTTC.

This clonotype was seen ten or more times. The chain combines TRBV20-1 with TRBJ2-7; maybe TRBD2 (7 bases). Trimming removed 3 bases at V and 2 bases at J, with 17 bases between. The CDR3 runs to 15 residues. The germline V gene encodes CDR1 DFQATT and CDR2 SNEGSKA (reference sequence). The DNA of the CDR3 is TGCAGTGCTAGTCTGGGGGCGGGAGCTACCTACGAGCAGTACTTC. Translation gives CSASLGAGATYEQYF.

To note about this clonotype: A read error is possible here, since a much larger clone lies one base away. V gene TRBV29-1 combines with J gene TRBJ2-7, with D perhaps matching TRBD2 (5 bases). Trimming took 4 bases from V and 0 from J, leaving 10 bases between them. The CDR3 is made up of 13 amino acids. Per germline, CDR1 SQVTM and CDR2 ANQGSEA. The DNA for the CDR3 is TGCAGCGTTGGACGTCGGGACTCCTACGAGCAGTACTTC. Residues: CSVGRRDSYEQYF.

This clonotype was seen at least ten times. The CDR3 DNA reads TGCAGTGCTAGAGAGGCGACCGCTAAGAACACCGGGGAGCTGTTTTTT. Its translation: CSAREATAKNTGELFF. The chain combines TRBV20-1 with TRBJ2-2; no clear D gene. The CDR3 has 16 residues. The V end was cut by 0 bases, the J end by 1 base, with 12 bases between. The germline CDR1 and CDR2 sequences are DFQATT and SNEGSKA (reference sequence).

This clonotype was observed many times. This chain connects TRBV3-1 to TRBJ1-1; a weak D match, TRBD1 (6 bases). This CDR3 is 14 amino acids long. The germline V gene encodes CDR1 LGHDT and CDR2 YNNKEL (reference sequence). The V gene lost 5 bases and the J gene lost 4 bases, with 14 bases spanning the gap. The CDR3 region is CASSSRTVSTEAFF. CDR3 coding DNA: TGTGCCAGCAGCTCCCGGACAGTGAGCACTGAAGCTTTCTTT.

This clonotype was seen ten or more times. This chain joins TRBV19 and TRBJ1-5; a possible D gene is TRBD1 (6 bases). The CDR3 is made up of 15 amino acids. Per germline, CDR1 LNHDA and CDR2 SQIVND (reference sequence). Trimming removed 7 bases from V and 1 base from J, with 14 bases in between. The CDR3 region is CASISFGQSNQPQHF. The CDR3 DNA is TGTGCCAGTATCAGTTTCGGACAGAGCAATCAGCCCCAGCATTTT.

The gene calls are TRBV6-1 and TRBJ1-5; no firm D call. V was clipped by 1 base and J by 1 base, with 8 bases between them. Germline V gene lookup returns CDR1 MNHNS and CDR2 SASEGT. CDR3 length: 15 residues. The CDR3 loop reads CASSEVRGSNQPQHF. DNA of the CDR3: TGTGCCAGCAGTGAAGTCCGAGGAAGCAATCAGCCCCAGCATTTT.

The chain joins TRBV25-1 to TRBJ2-5; D gene ambiguous. The V end was cut by 3 bases, the J end by 2 bases, with 13 bases between. CDR1 and CDR2 (germline): MGHDK, SYGVNS. The CDR3 is made up of 15 amino acids. This CDR3 is CASSEAASFQETQYF. DNA of the CDR3: TGTGCCAGCAGTGAGGCGGCTAGTTTTCAAGAGACCCAGTACTTC. The variable domain in full, completed from reference TRBV25-1 and TRBJ2-5, reads EADIYQTPRYLVIGTGKKITLECSQTMGHDKMYWYQQDPGMELHLIHYSYGVNSTEKGDLSSESTVSRIRTEHFPLTLESARPSHTSQYLCASSEAASFQETQYFGPGTRLLVL.

The chain recombines TRBV19 with TRBJ1-5; 9 bases match TRBD1. V shed 4 bases and J 7 bases; nucleotides not matched to a gene: 11. Per germline, CDR1 LNHDA and CDR2 SQIVND (reference sequence). This CDR3 spans 16 amino acids. The CDR3, as DNA: TGTGCCAGTAGTACCCCCGGGACAGGGCTCGGGCAGCCCCAGCATTTT. Residues: CASSTPGTGLGQPQHF.